This entry lists 11 T cell receptor beta chains sequenced from one sample in a study of T-cell reconstitution after alpha-beta-depleted transplantation in children. Unique molecular identifiers tagged the TCRbeta library. TCRdb reprocessed the PCR reads via MiXCR and lists one record per CDR3 protein. The data hold hundreds of thousands of distinct CDR3 sequences, with 13% observed a single time. Here the sequenced sample was PBMCs, mostly from graft donor cells, taken 360 days after TCRalphabeta/CD19-depleted stem cell transplant. These receptors came from a male patient between 10 and 17 years old who had a stem cell transplant for acute myeloid leukemia, so the T cells may come from the graft donor.

This clonotype showed up many times. The genes are TRBV5-1 and TRBJ2-5; the match to TRBD2 covers 12 bases. Germline CDR1 is SGHRS and CDR2 is YFSETQ. The length of the CDR3 is 16 residues. The ends lost 4 bases at V and 4 bases at J; junction bases unmatched: 8. The DNA for the CDR3 is TGCGCCAGCAGCGCAAGACTAGCGGGAGTAGTAGAGACCCAGTACTTC. Translating it yields CASSARLAGVVETQYF.

This clonotype was found a few times. The chain combines TRBV3-1 with TRBJ2-3; D may correspond to TRBD1 or TRBD2 (5 bases each). The V end lost 4 bases, the J end lost 0 bases, and 14 bases lay between the germline ends. Germline CDR1 is LGHDT and CDR2 is YNNKEL (reference sequence). The CDR3 has 16 amino acids. CDR3 region: CASSRPGQLSTDTQYF. DNA for the CDR3: TGTGCCAGCAGCCGACCGGGGCAGCTTAGCACAGATACGCAGTATTTT.

The sample holds a few counts of this clonotype. The chain uses TRBV30 and TRBJ1-4; perhaps TRBD1 as D (6 bases). The ends were cut back, 1 base at V and 5 bases at J, with 8 bases in the middle. Per the germline V gene, CDR1 is GTSNPN and CDR2 is SVGIG (reference sequence). The CDR3 runs to 13 residues. The CDR3 protein is CAWSGDRNEKLFF. CDR3 nucleotide sequence: TGTGCCTGGAGTGGCGACAGGAATGAAAAACTGTTTTTT.

The chain carries TRBV20-1 and TRBJ2-2, with unresolved D. Germline V gene lookup returns CDR1 DFQATT and CDR2 SNEGSKA (reference sequence). Trimming removed 3 bases at V and 6 bases at J, with 8 bases between. The CDR3 covers 12 residues. The CDR3 DNA reads TGCAGTGCTAGTCGGCTGGCCGGGGAGCTGTTTTTT. Translation gives CSASRLAGELFF.

V usage is TRBV4-1 and J usage is TRBJ2-2; the D gene could be TRBD1 or TRBD2 (5 bases each). The germline V and J ends were trimmed by 0 bases and 6 bases, with 14 bases remaining between them. This CDR3 is built from 16 residues. Germline assignment: CDR1 MGHRA and CDR2 YSYEKL. The CDR3 sequence: CASSQDPGAFSGELFF. In DNA form, the CDR3 reads TGCGCCAGCAGCCAAGATCCCGGGGCCTTTTCCGGGGAGCTGTTTTTT.

Worth noting for this clonotype: No conserved phenylalanine or tryptophan is present at the end of the CDR3, so a read error is the likely explanation. V and J are TRBV15 and TRBJ2-6, with a possible D match to TRBD1 (6 bases). This CDR3 is 18 amino acids long. Looked up from germline, CDR1 is LNHNV and CDR2 is YYDKDF (reference sequence). V lost 0 bases and J 1 base, leaving 13 bases between the germline ends. CDR3 amino acids: CATSREAGVISGANVLTI. In DNA, the CDR3 is TGTGCCACCAGCAGAGAGGCAGGGGTGATATCTGGGGCCAACGTCCTGACTATC.

This clonotype was recorded at least ten times. This chain uses TRBV12-5 with TRBJ2-7; 13 positions agree with TRBD2. V lost 0 bases and J lost 2; bases outside the gene matches: 4. Germline CDR1 LGHNT, CDR2 FRNRAP. This CDR3 contains 17 residues. CDR3 sequence (DNA): TGTGCTAGTGGTTTGGTAGGGACTAGCGGGATCGCCTACGAGCAGTACTTC. Amino acids: CASGLVGTSGIAYEQYF.

This clonotype has only a few counts. The chain recombines TRBV6-2 or TRBV6-3 with TRBJ1-3, with a tentative D call TRBD1 (5 bases). Germline loops: CDR1 MNHEY, CDR2 SVGEGT. The CDR3 is made up of 16 amino acids. The V end was cut by 0 bases, the J end by 3 bases, with 12 bases between. The CDR3 loop reads CASSYSVRDFGNTIYF. DNA of the CDR3: TGTGCCAGCAGTTACTCGGTCAGGGATTTTGGAAACACCATATATTTT.

This rearrangement joins TRBV24-1 to TRBJ2-1; 10 bases match TRBD2. The length of the CDR3 is 17 residues. CDR1 is KGHDR and CDR2 is SFDVKD in the germline V gene. The junction had 10 bases not matched to a gene; V was cut back by 4 bases and J by 5 bases. In DNA form, the CDR3 reads TGTGCCACCAGTGAGGTTACTGGACTAGCGGCTCACAATGAGCAGTTCTTC. Translated, it gives CATSEVTGLAAHNEQFF.

The CDR3 DNA reads as TGCGCCAGCAGCCTTATTAGCGGGAGTGCAGATACGCAGTATTTT. It translates to CASSLISGSADTQYF. The chain couples TRBV4-3 to TRBJ2-3, with 9 positions matching TRBD2. The CDR3 length is 15 residues. The junction had 6 bases not matched to a gene; V was cut back by 4 bases and J by 4 bases. Germline loops: CDR1 LGHNA, CDR2 YSLEER.

This clonotype was detected only a few times. This chain links TRBV6-1 with TRBJ2-1, with a weak D call TRBD2 (6 bases). CDR1 and CDR2 (germline): MNHNS, SASEGT. The CDR3 loop spans 13 amino acids. The germline V and J ends were trimmed by 11 bases and 5 bases, with 16 bases remaining between them. The CDR3 DNA reads TGTGCCGCCGCGGGGCACCTTAACAATGAGCAGTTCTTC. Its translation: CAAAGHLNNEQFF.